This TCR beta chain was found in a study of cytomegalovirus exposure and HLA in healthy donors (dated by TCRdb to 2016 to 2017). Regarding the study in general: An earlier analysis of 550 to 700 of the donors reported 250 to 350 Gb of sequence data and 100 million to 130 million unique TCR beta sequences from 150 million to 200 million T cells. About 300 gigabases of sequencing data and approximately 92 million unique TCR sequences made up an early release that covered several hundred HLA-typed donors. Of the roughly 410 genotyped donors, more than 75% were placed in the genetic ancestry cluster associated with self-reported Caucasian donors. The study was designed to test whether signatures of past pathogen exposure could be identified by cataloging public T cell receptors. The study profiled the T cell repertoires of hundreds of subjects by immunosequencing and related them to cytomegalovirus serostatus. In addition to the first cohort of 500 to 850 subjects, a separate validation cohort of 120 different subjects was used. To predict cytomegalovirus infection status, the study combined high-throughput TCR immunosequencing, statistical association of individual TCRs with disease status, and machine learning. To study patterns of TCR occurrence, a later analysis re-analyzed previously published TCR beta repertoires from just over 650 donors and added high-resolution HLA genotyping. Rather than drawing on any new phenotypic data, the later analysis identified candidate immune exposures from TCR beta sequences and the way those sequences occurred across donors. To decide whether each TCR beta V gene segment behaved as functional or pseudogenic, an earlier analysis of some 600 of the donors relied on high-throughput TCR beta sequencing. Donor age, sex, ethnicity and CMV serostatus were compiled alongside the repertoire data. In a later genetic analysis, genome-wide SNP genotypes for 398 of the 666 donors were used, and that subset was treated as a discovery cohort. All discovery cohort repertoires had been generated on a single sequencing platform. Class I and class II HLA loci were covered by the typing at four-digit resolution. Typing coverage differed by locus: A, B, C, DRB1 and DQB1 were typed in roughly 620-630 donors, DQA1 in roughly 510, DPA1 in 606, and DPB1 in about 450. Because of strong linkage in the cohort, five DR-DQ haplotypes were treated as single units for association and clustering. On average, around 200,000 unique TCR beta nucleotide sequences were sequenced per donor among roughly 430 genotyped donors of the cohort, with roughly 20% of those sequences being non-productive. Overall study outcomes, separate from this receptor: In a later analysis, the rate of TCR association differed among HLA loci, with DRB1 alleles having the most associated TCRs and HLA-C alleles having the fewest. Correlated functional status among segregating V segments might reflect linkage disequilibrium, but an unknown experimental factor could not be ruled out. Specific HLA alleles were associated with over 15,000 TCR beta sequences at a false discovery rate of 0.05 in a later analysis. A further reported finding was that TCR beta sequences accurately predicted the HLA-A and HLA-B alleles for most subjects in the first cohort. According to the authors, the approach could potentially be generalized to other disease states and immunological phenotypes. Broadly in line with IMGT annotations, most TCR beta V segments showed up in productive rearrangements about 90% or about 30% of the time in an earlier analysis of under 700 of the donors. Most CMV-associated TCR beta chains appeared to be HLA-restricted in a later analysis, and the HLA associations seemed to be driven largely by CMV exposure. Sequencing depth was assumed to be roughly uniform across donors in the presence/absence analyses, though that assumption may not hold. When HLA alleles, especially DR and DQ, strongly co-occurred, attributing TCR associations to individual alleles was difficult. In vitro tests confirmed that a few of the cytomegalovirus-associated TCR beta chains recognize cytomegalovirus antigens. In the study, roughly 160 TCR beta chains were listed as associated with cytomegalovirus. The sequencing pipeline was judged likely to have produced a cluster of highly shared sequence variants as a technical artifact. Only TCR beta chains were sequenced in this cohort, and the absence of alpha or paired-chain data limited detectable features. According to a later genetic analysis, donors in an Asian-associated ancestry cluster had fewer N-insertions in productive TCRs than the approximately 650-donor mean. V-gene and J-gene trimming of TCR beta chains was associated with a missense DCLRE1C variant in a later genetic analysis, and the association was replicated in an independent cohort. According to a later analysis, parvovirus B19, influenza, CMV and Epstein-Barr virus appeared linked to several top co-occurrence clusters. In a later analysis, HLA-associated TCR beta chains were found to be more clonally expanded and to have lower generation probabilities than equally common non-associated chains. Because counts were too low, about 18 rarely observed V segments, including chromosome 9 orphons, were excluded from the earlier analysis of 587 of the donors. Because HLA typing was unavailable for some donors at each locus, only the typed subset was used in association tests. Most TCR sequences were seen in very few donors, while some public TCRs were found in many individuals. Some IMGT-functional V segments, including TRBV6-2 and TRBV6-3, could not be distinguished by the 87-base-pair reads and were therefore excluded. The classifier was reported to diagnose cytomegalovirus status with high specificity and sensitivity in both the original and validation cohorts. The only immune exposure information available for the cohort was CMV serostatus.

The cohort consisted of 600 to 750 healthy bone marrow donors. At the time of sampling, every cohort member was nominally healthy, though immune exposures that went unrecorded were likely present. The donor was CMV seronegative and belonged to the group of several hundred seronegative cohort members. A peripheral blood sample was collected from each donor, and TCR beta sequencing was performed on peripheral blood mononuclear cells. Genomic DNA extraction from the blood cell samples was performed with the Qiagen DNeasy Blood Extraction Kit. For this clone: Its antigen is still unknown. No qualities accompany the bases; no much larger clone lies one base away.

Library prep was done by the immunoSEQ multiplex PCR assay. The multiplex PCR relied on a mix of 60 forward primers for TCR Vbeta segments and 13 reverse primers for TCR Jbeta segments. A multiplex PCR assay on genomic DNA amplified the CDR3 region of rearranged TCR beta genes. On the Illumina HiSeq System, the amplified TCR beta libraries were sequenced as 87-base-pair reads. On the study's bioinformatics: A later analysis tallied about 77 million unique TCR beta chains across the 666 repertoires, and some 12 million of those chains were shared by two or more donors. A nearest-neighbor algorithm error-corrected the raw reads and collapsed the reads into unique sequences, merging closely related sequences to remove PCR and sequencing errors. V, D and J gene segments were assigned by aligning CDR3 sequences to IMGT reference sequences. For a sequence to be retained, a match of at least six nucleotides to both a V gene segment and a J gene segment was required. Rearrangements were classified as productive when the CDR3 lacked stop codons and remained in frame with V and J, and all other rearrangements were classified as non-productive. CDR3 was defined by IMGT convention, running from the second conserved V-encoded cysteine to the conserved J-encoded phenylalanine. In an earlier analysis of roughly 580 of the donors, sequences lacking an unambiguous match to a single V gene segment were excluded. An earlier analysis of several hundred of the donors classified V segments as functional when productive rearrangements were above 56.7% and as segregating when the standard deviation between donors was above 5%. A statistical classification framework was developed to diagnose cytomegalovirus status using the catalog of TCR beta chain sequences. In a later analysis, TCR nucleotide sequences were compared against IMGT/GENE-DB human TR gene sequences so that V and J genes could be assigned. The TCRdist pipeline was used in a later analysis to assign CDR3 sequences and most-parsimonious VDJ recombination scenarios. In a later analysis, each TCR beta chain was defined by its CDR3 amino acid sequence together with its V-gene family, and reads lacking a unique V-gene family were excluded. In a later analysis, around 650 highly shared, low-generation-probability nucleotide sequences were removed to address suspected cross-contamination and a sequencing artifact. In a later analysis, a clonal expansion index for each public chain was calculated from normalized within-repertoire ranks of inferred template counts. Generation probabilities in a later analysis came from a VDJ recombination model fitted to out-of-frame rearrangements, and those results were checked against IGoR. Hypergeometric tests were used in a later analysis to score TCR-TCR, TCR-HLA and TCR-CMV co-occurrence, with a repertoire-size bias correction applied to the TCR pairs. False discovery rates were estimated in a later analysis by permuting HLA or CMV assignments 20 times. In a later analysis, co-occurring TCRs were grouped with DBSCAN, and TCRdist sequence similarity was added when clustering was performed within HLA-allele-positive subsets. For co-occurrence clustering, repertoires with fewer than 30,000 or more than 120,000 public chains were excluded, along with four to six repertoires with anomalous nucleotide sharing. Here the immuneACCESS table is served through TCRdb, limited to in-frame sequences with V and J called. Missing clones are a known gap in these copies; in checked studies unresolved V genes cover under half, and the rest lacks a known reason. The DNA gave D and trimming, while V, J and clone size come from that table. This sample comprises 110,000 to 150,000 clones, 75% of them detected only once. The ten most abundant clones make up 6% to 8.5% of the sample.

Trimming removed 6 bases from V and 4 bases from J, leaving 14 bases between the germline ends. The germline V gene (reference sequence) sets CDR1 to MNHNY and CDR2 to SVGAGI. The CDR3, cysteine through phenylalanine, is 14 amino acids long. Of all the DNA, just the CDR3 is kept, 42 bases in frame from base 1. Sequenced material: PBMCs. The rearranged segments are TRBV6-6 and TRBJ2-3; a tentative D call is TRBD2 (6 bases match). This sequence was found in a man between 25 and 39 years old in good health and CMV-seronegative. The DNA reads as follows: TGTGCCAGCAGACTCCTATCGGGGGCAGATACGCAGTATTTT. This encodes CASRLLSGADTQYF.